One sample yielded the 15 T cell receptor beta chains listed below, sequenced in a study of PD-L1 blockade in urothelial cancer. The protocol was immunoSEQ multiplex PCR, while the TCRdb copy is restricted to in-frame clones and leaves out a portion. The profile shows 55,000 to 70,000 clones, roughly 80% of them singletons. Sample: PBMCs, taken around atezolizumab (anti-PD-L1) treatment. The source of these receptors is a man in his 70s with urothelial cancer.

This clone was counted a single time. The V call is TRBV6-1, the J call TRBJ1-4; tentative D call: TRBD1 (5 bases). V lost 3 bases and J 3 bases, leaving 11 bases between the germline ends. This CDR3 has 15 amino acids. Per the germline V gene, CDR1 is MNHNS and CDR2 is SASEGT. CDR3 residues: CASSDGHSPNEKLFF. The CDR3, as DNA: TGTGCCAGCAGTGATGGACACTCTCCTAATGAAAAACTGTTTTTT.

The rearrangement links TRBV5-1 to TRBJ2-7; 8 nucleotides align to TRBD1. The junction had 16 bases not matched to a gene; V was cut back by 6 bases and J by 2 bases. This CDR3 comprises 17 residues. Germline V gives CDR1 SGHRS, CDR2 YFSETQ. The CDR3, as DNA: TGCGCCAGCAACCAAAACACAGGGGGAAGGGGAACCTACGAGCAGTACTTC. Translating it yields CASNQNTGGRGTYEQYF.

V and J are TRBV7-6 and TRBJ1-3; TRBD1 matches 7 bases. The length of the CDR3 is 17 residues. Germline V gives CDR1 SGHVS, CDR2 FNYEAQ. The trim removed 1 base at V and 1 base at J, leaving 7 bases unmatched. The CDR3 DNA follows: TGTGCCAGCAGCTTAGGGGGACAGCTTCAATCTGGAAACACCATATATTTT. Its translation: CASSLGGQLQSGNTIYF.

This clone has only a few counts. The chain carries TRBV29-1 and TRBJ2-7, with TRBD1 matching over 8 bases. Per germline, CDR1 SQVTM and CDR2 ANQGSEA. Losses at the gene ends were 2 bases for V and 3 bases for J; bases not matched to a gene: 6. The CDR3 runs 14 residues. The CDR3 sequence: CSVELPGQDYEQYF. CDR3 nucleotide sequence: TGCAGCGTTGAATTACCGGGACAGGACTACGAGCAGTACTTC.

The CDR3 is CAWSPPGGGTDTQYF. CDR3 sequence (DNA): TGTGCCTGGAGTCCACCCGGAGGAGGCACAGATACGCAGTATTTT. The chain links TRBV30 to TRBJ2-3; a possible D gene is TRBD2 (5 bases). The V gene lost 2 bases and the J gene lost 1 base, with 13 bases spanning the gap. CDR1 GTSNPN and CDR2 SVGIG come from the germline V gene (reference sequence). The CDR3 has 15 residues.

The gene calls are TRBV19 and TRBJ1-5; possible D gene TRBD1, 5 bases. Deletions cut 4 bases from V and 2 bases from J, with 18 bases between. CDR1 LNHDA and CDR2 SQIVND come from the germline V gene (reference sequence). CDR3 length: 17 amino acids. In DNA, the CDR3 is TGTGCCAGTAGTAAAAGGGGCTCCCAGACAGGCAATCAGCCCCAGCATTTT. This translates into CASSKRGSQTGNQPQHF. The full variable domain, with the rest looked up from reference TRBV19 and TRBJ1-5, is DGGITQSPKYLFRKEGQNVTLSCEQNLNHDAMYWYRQDPGQGLRLIYYSQIVNDFQKGDIAEGYSVSREKKESFPLTVTSAQKNPTAFYLCASSKRGSQTGNQPQHFGDGTRLSIL.

The CDR3 sequence: CASSLGGEGTQYF. The DNA of the CDR3 is TGCGCCAGCAGCTTGGGAGGGGAGGGTACGCAGTATTTT. The chain employs TRBV5-1 and TRBJ2-3; 7 bases match TRBD2. The CDR3 extends over 13 amino acids. Per germline, CDR1 SGHRS and CDR2 YFSETQ. The J segment lost 8 bases and the V segment lost 0 bases, leaving 3 bases of the junction unmatched.

The rearrangement links TRBV5-6 to TRBJ1-5; TRBD1 matches at 9 bases. The CDR3 consists of 16 residues. J was trimmed by 4 bases and V by 1 base; bases with no gene match: 6. Germline CDR1 and CDR2: SGHDT and YYEEEE. As DNA, the CDR3 is TGTGCCAGCAGCTTGTCGGACAGGGGTGGGAATCAGCCCCAGCATTTT. Translated, it gives CASSLSDRGGNQPQHF.

This chain joins TRBV5-1 and TRBJ2-1, with a tentative D call TRBD2 (6 bases). Trimming left V 4 bases short and J 4 bases short, with 18 bases between. This CDR3 region has 16 residues. The V gene's germline CDR1 is SGHRS and CDR2 YFSETQ. The CDR3 here is CASSPGLGGVYNEQFF. CDR3 nucleotide sequence: TGCGCCAGCAGCCCCGGACTGGGGGGTGTGTACAATGAGCAGTTCTTC.

The rearrangement links TRBV14 to TRBJ2-1; TRBD2 matches 12 bases. Germline V gene lookup returns CDR1 SGHDN and CDR2 FVKESK. The V segment lost 4 bases and the J segment 4 bases; nucleotides outside the gene matches: 8. The CDR3 has 17 residues. CDR3 nucleotides: TGTGCCAGCAGCCGCAGACTAGCGGGAGTAAAGTACAATGAGCAGTTCTTC. Protein sequence: CASSRRLAGVKYNEQFF. Variable domain in full (rest from reference TRBV14 and TRBJ2-1): EAGVTQFPSHSVIEKGQTVTLRCDPISGHDNLYWYRRVMGKEIKFLLHFVKESKQDESGMPNNRFLAERTGGTYSTLKVQPAELEDSGVYFCASSRRLAGVKYNEQFFGPGTRLTVL.

In regard to this clone: The sample has other DNA sequences that encode this CDR3 too. This chain connects TRBV6-5 to TRBJ2-3; the match to TRBD1 covers 8 bases. Germline CDR1 reads MNHEY; CDR2 reads SVGAGI. Trimming removed 4 bases from V and 1 base from J; junction bases left unmatched: 1. This CDR3 is built from 14 residues. Here the CDR3 reads CASSLGQGTDTQYF. CDR3 bases: TGTGCCAGCAGTTTGGGACAGGGCACAGATACGCAGTATTTT.

J is TRBJ1-2 and V is TRBV11-2; D not resolved. This CDR3 region has 14 residues. The germline gives CDR1 SGHAT, CDR2 FQNNGV. Trimming removed 2 bases at V and 2 bases at J, with 9 bases between. The CDR3 reads CASSLQTGNYGYTF. As DNA, the CDR3 is TGTGCCAGCAGCTTACAGACGGGGAACTATGGCTACACCTTC.

The V gene is TRBV5-5, the J gene TRBJ2-3, with 11 bases fitting TRBD2. The J segment lost 0 bases and the V segment lost 6 bases, leaving 6 bases of the junction unmatched. CDR3 length equals 16 residues. Germline CDR1 is SGHKS and CDR2 is YYEKEE (reference sequence). The CDR3 DNA follows: TGTGCCAGCACCCCGGGACTAGCGGTTAGCACAGATACGCAGTATTTT. Residues: CASTPGLAVSTDTQYF.

V and J are TRBV5-1 and TRBJ2-1; no clear D. Trimming removed 1 base at V and 5 bases at J, with 13 bases between. The V gene's germline CDR1 is SGHRS and CDR2 YFSETQ. The CDR3 covers 15 residues. CDR3 protein: CASSLLGIKDNEQFF. DNA of the CDR3: TGCGCCAGCAGCTTGTTGGGCATCAAGGACAATGAGCAGTTCTTC.

CDR3 sequence reads: CAISEPSRGGDGYTF. The DNA of the CDR3 is TGTGCCATCAGTGAGCCCTCCAGGGGTGGAGATGGCTACACCTTC. J is TRBJ1-2 and V is TRBV10-3, with D possibly being TRBD1 (6 bases). Trimming stripped 2 bases from V and 6 bases from J, with 16 bases between. Germline V gives CDR1 ENHRY, CDR2 SYGVKD. This CDR3 is built from 15 residues.